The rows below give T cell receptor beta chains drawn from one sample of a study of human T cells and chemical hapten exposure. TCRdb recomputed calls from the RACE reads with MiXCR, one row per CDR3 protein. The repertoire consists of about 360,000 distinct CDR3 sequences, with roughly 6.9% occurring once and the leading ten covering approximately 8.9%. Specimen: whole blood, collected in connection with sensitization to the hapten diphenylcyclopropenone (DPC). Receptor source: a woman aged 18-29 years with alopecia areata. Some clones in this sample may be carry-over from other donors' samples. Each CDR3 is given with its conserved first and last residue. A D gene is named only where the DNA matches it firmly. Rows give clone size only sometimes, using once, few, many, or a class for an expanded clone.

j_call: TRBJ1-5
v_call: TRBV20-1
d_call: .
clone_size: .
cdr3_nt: TGCAGTGCTACTACAGGGTGGCGCAATCAGCCCCAGCATTTT
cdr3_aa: CSATTGWRNQPQHF

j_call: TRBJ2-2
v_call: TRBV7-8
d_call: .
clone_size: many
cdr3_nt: TGTGCCAGCAGCATTGACAGGAGGCTGTTTTTT
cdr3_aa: CASSIDRRLFF

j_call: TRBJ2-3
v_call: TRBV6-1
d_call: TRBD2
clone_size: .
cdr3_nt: TGTGCCAGCAGCCGAAACCTAGCGGCCACAGATACGCAGTATTTT
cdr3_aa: CASSRNLAATDTQYF

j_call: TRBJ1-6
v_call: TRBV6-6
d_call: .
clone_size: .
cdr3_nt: TGTGCCAGCAGGAACCTGGGGGGGAATAATTCACCCCTCCACTTT
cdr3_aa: CASRNLGGNNSPLHF

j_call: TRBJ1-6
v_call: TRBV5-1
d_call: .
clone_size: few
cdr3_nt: TGCGCCAGCAGCTTCGGTACCACAAATTCACCCCTCCACTTT
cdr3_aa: CASSFGTTNSPLHF

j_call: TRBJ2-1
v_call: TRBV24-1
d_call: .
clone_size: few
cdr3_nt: TGTGCCACCAGTGAGGGCTACTACAATGAGCAGTTCTTC
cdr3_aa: CATSEGYYNEQFF

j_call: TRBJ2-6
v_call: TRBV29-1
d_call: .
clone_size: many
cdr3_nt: TGCAGCGTTTTGGTCCCTCGCGGAAACGTCCTGACTTTC
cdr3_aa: CSVLVPRGNVLTF

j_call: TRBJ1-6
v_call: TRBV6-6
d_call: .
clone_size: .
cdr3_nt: TGTGCCAGCAGTCACCGACAGGACTATAATTCACCCCTCCACTTT
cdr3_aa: CASSHRQDYNSPLHF

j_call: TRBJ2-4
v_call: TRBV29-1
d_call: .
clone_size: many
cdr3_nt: TGCAGCGTTGAGGTAGGCAGGGCCTCCAAAAACATTCAGTACTTC
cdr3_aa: CSVEVGRASKNIQYF

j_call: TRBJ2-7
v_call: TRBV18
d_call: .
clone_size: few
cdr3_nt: TGTGCCAGCTCACCACCAGGGGCAGGGGCCTACGAGCAGTACTTC
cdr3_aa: CASSPPGAGAYEQYF

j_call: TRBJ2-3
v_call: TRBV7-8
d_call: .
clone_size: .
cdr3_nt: TGTGCCATTTTCACAGATACGCAGTATTTT
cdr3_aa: CAIFTDTQYF

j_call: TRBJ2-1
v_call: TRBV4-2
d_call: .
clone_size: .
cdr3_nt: TGTGCCAGCAGCCAAGATGGGAAGGGGGGGCCAAAGCGACAGTTCTTC
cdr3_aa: CASSQDGKGGPKRQFF

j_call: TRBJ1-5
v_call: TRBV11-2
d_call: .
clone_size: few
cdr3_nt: TGTGCCAGCAGCCCAGAACACCCGAGGCCCCAGCATTTT
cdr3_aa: CASSPEHPRPQHF

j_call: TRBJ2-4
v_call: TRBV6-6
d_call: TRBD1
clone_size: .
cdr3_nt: TGTGCCAGCAAACAGGGGGCGGCCAAAAACATTCAGTACTTC
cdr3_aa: CASKQGAAKNIQYF

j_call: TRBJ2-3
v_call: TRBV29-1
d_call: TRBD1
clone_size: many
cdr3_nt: TGCAGCGGCGGACAGGGAGTGGCAGATACGCAGTATTTT
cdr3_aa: CSGGQGVADTQYF

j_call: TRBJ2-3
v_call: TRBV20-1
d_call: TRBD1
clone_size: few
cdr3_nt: TGCAGTGCTAGATACAGGGGGGAAACAGATACGCAGTATTTT
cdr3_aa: CSARYRGETDTQYF

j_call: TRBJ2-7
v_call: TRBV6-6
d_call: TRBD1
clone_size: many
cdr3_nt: TGTGCCAGCAGTACGGACAGGAGCTACGAGCAGTACTTC
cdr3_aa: CASSTDRSYEQYF

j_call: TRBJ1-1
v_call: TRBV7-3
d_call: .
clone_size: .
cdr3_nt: TGTGCCAGCAGCTTAATGGCAGGGAGAACTGAAGCTTTCTTT
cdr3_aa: CASSLMAGRTEAFF

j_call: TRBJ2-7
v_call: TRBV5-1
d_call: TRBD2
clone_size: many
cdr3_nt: TGCGCCAGCAGCTATGCCGGGACTAGCGGGGGGCCTCGTGACTACGAGCAGTACTTC
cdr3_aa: CASSYAGTSGGPRDYEQYF

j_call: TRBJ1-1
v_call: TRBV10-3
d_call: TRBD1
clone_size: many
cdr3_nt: TGTGCCATCGGGACAGGGTTAGTTGAAGCTTTCTTT
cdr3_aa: CAIGTGLVEAFF

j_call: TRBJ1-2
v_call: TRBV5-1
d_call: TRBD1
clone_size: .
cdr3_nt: TGCGCCAGCAGCGATACATTCGACAGGGGCCTATATGGCTACACCTTC
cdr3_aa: CASSDTFDRGLYGYTF

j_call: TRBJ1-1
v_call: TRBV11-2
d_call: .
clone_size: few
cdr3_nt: TGTGCCAGCAGGGGCCTGGGGACGGCACCTTTCTTT
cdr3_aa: CASRGLGTAPFF

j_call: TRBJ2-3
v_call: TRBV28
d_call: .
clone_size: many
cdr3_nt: TGTGCCAGTCGAACCGGGGGCCTTAGCACAGATACGCAGTATTTT
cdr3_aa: CASRTGGLSTDTQYF

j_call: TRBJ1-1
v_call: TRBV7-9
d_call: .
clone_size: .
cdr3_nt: TGTGCCAGCAGCTTAGGTCTGATTGAAGCTTTCTTT
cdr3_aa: CASSLGLIEAFF

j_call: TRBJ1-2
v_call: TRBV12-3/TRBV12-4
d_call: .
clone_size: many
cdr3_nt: TGTGCCAGCAGTTTAAAGCCTGGGGGCTACACCTTC
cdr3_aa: CASSLKPGGYTF

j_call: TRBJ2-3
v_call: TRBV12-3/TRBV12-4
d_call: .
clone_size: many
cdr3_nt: TGTGCCAGCACCCTACCAGCGGATACGCAGTATTTT
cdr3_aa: CASTLPADTQYF

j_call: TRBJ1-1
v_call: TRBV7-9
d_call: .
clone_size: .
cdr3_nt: TGTGCCAGCAGCCCTCCCGGGACGGCGAACACTGAAGCTTTCTTT
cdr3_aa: CASSPPGTANTEAFF

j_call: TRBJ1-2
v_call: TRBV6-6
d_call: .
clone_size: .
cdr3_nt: TGTGCCAGCATACGGGTAGAGGGGAACTATGGCTACACCTTC
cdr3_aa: CASIRVEGNYGYTF

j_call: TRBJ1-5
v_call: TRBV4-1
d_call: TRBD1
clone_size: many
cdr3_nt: TGCGCCAGCAGCCCCGAACCGGGACAGCCAAATCAGCCCCAGCATTTT
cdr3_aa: CASSPEPGQPNQPQHF

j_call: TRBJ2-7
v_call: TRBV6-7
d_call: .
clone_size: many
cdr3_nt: TGTGCCGCCCCGGGCGGACACCCTGGGGCCTACGAGCAGTACTTC
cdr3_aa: CAAPGGHPGAYEQYF

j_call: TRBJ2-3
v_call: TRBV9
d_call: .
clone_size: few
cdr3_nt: TGTGCCAGCAGCGTCGAATTAACAGATACGCAGTATTTT
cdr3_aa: CASSVELTDTQYF

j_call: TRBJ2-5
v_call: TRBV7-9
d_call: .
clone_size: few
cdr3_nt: TGTGCCAGCAGCTTAGCTCTGGGTGGGGAGACCCAGTACTTC
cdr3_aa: CASSLALGGETQYF

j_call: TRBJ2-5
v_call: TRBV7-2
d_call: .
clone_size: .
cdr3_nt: TGTGCCAGCAGCCCAATGACACTCCAAGAGACCCAGTACTTC
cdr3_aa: CASSPMTLQETQYF

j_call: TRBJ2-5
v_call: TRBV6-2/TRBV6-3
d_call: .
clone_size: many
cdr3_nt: TGTGCCAGCCTAAGGGACTCTCTCAAACGGGAGACCCAGTACTTC
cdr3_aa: CASLRDSLKRETQYF

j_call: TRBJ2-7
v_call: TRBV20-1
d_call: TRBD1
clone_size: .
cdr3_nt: TGCAGTGCTAGGAGGACAGGGTTTGTCGACGAGCAGTACTTC
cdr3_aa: CSARRTGFVDEQYF

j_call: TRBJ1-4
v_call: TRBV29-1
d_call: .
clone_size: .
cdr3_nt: TGCAGCGTTGGGGGGTTGTTTAATGAAAAACTGTTTTTT
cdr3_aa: CSVGGLFNEKLFF

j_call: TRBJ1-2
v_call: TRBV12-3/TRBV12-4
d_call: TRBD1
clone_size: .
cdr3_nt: TGTGCCATCCGAAGAGGGGGCACTTATGGCTACACCTTC
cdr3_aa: CAIRRGGTYGYTF

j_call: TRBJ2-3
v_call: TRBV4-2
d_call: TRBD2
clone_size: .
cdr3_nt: TGTGCCAGCAGCCCGACTAGCTTTAGGGCCGATACGCAGTATTTT
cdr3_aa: CASSPTSFRADTQYF

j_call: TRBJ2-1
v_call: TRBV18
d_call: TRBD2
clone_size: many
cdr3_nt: TGTGCCAGCTCACCCCGACTAGCGGGGGCCGACCCTCATGGTCTAGAGCAGTTCTTC
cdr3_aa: CASSPRLAGADPHGLEQFF

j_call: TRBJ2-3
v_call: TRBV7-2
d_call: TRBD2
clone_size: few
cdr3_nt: TGTGCCAGCAGCTTCCCTAGCGGGGGGGGTACGCAGTATTTT
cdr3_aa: CASSFPSGGGTQYF